This TCR beta chain comes out of a study of blood T cells in healthy people across ages. Germline CDR1 reads SGHVS; CDR2 reads FNYEAQ. The CDR3 contains 16 residues. Trimming removed 3 bases from V and 0 bases from J; junction bases left unmatched: 3. The authors ran a second PCR of about 7 to 11 cycles using a sample-barcoded 5' primer and a J-beta primer mix. TCRdb fed the 5' RACE reads into MiXCR, producing one record per CDR3 protein. The table lists around 1,000,000 distinct CDR3 sequences, 25% of them singletons. Per sample, extraction of total RNA gave at least 6 micrograms in every case. The data were also submitted as part of a second study, on T cells of mothers and their children. That study reports: Microchimeric T cell clones that persisted were not detected.

The receptor's source is a girl aged 2-10 years in good health. J is TRBJ2-2 and V is TRBV7-6; 8 nucleotides line up with TRBD1. Sequencing was performed on blood. This CDR3 reads CASSLRTGTNTGELFF. In nucleotides, the CDR3 is TGTGCCAGCAGCTTGAGGACAGGGACGAACACCGGGGAGCTGTTTTTT.